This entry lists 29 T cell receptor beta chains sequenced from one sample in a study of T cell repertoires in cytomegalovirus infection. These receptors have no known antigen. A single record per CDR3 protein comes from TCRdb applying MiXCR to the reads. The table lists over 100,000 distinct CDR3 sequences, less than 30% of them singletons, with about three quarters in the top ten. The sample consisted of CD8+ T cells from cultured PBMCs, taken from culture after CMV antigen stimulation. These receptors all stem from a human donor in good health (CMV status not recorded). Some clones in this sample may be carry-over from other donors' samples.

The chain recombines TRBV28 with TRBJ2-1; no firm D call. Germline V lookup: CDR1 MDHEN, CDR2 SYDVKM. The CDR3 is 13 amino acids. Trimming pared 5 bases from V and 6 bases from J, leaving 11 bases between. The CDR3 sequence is CASSPGRGNEQFF. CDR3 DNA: TGTGCCAGCAGTCCTGGACGAGGCAATGAGCAGTTCTTC.

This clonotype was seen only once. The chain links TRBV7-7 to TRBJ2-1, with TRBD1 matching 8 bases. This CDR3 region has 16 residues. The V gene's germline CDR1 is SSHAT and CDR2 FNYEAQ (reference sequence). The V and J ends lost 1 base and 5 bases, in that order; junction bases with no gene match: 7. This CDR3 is CASSLVSQGANNEQFF. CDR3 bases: TGTGCCAGCAGCTTAGTTTCGCAGGGGGCTAACAATGAGCAGTTCTTC.

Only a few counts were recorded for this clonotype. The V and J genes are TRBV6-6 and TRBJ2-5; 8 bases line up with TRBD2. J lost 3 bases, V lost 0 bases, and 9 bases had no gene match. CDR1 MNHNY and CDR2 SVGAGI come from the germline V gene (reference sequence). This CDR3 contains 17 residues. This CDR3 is CASSYSGGSGAKETQYF. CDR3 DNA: TGTGCCAGCAGTTACTCAGGTGGTAGCGGGGCGAAAGAGACCCAGTACTTC.

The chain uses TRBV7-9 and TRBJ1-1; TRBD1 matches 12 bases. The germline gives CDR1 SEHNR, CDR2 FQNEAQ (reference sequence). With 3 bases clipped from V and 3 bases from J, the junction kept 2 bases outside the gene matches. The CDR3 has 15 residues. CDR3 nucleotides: TGTGCCAGCAGCTTGGGACAGGGGGCGTACACTGAAGCTTTCTTT. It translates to CASSLGQGAYTEAFF.

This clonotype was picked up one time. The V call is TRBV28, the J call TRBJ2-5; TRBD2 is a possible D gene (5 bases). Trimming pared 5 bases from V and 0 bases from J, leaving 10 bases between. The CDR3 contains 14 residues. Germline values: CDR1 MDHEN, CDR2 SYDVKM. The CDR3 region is CASSAGLHQETQYF. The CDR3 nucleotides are TGTGCCAGCAGTGCCGGACTCCACCAAGAGACCCAGTACTTC.

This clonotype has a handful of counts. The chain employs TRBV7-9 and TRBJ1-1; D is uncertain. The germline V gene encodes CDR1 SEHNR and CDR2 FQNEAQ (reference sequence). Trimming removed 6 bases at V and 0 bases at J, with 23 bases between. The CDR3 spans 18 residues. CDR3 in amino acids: CASRSDVRSGSMNTEAFF. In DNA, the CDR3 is TGTGCCAGCAGGTCGGACGTAAGATCGGGGTCCATGAACACTGAAGCTTTCTTT.

In DNA form, the CDR3 reads TGTGCCAGCAGCTTAGTCGGGACCCAGCCCGAGCAGTACTTC. It specifies CASSLVGTQPEQYF. The chain carries TRBV7-6 and TRBJ2-7; perhaps D is TRBD1 or TRBD2 (5 bases each). Germline CDR1 is SGHVS and CDR2 is FNYEAQ. This CDR3 spans 14 amino acids. Trimming took 1 base from V and 6 from J, leaving 13 bases between them.

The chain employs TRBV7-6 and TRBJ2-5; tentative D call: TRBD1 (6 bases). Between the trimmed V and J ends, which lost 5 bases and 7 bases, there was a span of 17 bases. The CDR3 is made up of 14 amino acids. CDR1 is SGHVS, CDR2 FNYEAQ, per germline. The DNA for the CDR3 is TGTGCCAGCAGCCCCTCAGGACAGTCTCGGACCCAGTACTTC. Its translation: CASSPSGQSRTQYF.

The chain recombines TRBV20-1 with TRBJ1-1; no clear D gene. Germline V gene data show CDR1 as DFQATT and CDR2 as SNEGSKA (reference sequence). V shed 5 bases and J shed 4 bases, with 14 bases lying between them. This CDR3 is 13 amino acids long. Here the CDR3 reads CSALSGVGTEAFF. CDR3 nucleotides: TGCAGTGCTCTTTCAGGCGTGGGCACTGAAGCTTTCTTT.

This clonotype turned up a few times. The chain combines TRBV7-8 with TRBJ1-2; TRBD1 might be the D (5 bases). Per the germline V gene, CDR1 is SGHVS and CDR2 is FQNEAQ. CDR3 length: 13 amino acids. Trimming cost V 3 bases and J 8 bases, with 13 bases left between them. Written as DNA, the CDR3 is TGTGCCAGCAGCTTCCAGGGAGCACGAGGCTACACCTTC. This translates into CASSFQGARGYTF.

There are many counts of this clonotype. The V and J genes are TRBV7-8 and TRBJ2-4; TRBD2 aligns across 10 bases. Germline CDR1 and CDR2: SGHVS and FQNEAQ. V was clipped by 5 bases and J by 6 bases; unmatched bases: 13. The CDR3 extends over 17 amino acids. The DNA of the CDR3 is TGTGCCAGCAGCCCCCTGGAGGGCCGACTAGCGGGAAACATTCAGTACTTC. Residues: CASSPLEGRLAGNIQYF.

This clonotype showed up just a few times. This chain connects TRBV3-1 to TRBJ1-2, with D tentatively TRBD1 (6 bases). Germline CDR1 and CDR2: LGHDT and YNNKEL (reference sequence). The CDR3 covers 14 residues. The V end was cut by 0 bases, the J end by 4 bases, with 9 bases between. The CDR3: CASSQERGGYGYTF. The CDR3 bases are TGTGCCAGCAGCCAAGAGAGGGGGGGCTATGGCTACACCTTC.

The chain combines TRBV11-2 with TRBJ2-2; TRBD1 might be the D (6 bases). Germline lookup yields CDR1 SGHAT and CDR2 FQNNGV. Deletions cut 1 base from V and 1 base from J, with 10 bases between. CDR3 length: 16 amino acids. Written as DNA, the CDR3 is TGTGCCAGCAGCTTAGGCGACAGGCTGAACACCGGGGAGCTGTTTTTT. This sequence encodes CASSLGDRLNTGELFF.

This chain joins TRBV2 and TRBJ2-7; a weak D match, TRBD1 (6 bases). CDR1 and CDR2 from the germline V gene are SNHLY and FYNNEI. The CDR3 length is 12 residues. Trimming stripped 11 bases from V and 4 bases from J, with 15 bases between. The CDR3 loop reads CAAQGPGYEQYF. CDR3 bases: TGTGCCGCACAGGGTCCTGGGTACGAGCAGTACTTC.

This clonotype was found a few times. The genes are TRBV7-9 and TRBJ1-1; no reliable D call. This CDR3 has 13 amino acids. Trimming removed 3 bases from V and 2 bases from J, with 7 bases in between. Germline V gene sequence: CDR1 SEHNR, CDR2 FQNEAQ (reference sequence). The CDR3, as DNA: TGTGCCAGCAGCTTTCGGATCAACACTGAAGCTTTCTTT. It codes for CASSFRINTEAFF. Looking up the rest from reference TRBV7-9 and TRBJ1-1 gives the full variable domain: DTGVSQNPRHKITKRGQNVTFRCDPISEHNRLYWYRQTLGQGPEFLTYFQNEAQLEKSRLLSDRFSAERPKGSFSTLEIQRTEQGDSAMYLCASSFRINTEAFFGQGTRLTVV.

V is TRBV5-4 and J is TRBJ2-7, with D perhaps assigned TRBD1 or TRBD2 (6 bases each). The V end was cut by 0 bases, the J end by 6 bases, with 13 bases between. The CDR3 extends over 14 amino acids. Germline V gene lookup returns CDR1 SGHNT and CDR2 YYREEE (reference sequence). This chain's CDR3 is CASSLVGGLSEQYF. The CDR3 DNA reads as TGTGCCAGCAGCTTGGTAGGGGGGTTAAGCGAGCAGTACTTC. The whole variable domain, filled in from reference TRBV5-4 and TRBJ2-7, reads ETGVTQSPTHLIKTRGQQVTLRCSSQSGHNTVSWYQQALGQGPQFIFQYYREEENGRGNFPPRFSGLQFPNYSSELNVNALELDDSALYLCASSLVGGLSEQYFGPGTRLTVT.

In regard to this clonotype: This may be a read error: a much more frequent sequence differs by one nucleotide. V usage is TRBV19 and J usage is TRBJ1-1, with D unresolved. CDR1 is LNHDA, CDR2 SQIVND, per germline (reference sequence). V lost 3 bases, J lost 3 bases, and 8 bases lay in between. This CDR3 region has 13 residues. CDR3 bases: TGTGCCAGTAGTATCCGAGAGGACACTGAAGCTTTCTTT. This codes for CASSIREDTEAFF.

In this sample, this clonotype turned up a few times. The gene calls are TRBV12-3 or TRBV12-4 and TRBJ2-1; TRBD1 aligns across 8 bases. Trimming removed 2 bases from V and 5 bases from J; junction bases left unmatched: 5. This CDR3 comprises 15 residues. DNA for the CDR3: TGTGCCAGCAGTTTACAGGGGGCGCTCGACAATGAGCAGTTCTTC. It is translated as CASSLQGALDNEQFF.

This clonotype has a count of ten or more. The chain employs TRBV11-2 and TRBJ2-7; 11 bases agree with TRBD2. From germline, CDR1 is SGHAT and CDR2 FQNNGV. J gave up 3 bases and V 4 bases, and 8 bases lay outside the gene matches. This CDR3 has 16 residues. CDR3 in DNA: TGTGCCAGCAGCTCCGATCTAGCGGGGGGTCACTACGAGCAGTACTTC. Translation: CASSSDLAGGHYEQYF.

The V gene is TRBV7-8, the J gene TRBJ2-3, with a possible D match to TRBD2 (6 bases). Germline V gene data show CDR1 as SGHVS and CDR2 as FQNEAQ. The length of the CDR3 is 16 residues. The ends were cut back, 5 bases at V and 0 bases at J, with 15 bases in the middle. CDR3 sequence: CASSRPRGESTDTQYF. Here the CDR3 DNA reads TGTGCCAGCAGCCGGCCGCGCGGGGAAAGCACAGATACGCAGTATTTT. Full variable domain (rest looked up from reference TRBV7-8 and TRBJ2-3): GAGVSQSPRYKVAKRGQDVALRCDPISGHVSLFWYQQALGQGPEFLTYFQNEAQLDKSGLPSDRFFAERPEGSVSTLKIQRTQQEDSAVYLCASSRPRGESTDTQYFGPGTRLTVL.

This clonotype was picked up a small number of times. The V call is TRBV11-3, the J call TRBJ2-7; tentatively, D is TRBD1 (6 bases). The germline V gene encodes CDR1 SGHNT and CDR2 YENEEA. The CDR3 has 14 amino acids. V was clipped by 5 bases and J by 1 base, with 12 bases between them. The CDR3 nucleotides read TGTGCCAGCAGCCTACATGGACAGTCCTACGAGCAGTACTTC. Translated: CASSLHGQSYEQYF.

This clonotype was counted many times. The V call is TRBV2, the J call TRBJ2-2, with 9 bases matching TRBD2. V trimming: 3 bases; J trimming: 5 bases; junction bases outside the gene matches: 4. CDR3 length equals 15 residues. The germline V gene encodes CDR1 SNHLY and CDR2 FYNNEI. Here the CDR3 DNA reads TGTGCCAGCAGTGATAGCGGGGGTTGGACCGGGGAGCTGTTTTTT. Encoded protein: CASSDSGGWTGELFF.

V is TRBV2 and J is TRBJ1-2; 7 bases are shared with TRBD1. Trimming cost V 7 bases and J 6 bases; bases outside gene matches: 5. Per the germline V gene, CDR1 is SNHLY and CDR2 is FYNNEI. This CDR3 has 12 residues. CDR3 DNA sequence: TGTGCCAGCACTGAGGGGGCCGATGGCTACACCTTC. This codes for CASTEGADGYTF.

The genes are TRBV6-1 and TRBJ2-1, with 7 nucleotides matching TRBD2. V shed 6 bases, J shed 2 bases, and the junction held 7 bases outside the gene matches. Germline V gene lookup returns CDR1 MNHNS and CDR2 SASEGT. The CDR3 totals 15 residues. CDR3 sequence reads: CASSSTSRTYNEQFF. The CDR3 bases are TGTGCCAGCAGCTCGACTAGCCGAACCTACAATGAGCAGTTCTTC.

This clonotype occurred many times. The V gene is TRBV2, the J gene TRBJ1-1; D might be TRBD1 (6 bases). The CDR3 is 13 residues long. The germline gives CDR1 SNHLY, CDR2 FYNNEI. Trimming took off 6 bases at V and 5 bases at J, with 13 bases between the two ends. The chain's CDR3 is CASSLQGWTEAFF. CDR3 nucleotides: TGTGCCAGCAGCTTACAGGGTTGGACTGAAGCTTTCTTT.

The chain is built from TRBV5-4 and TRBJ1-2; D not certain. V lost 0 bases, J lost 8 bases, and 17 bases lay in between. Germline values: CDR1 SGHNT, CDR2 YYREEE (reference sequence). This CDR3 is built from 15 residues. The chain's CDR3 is CASSLESQVIGGYTF. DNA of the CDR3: TGTGCCAGCAGCTTGGAGTCCCAGGTCATAGGAGGCTACACCTTC.

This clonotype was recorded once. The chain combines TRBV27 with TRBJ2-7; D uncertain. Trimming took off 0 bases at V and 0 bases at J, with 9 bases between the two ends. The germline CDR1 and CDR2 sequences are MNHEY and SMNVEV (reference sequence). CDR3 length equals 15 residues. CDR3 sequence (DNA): TGTGCCAGCAGTTTATCAGGGATCAGCTCCTACGAGCAGTACTTC. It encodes CASSLSGISSYEQYF.

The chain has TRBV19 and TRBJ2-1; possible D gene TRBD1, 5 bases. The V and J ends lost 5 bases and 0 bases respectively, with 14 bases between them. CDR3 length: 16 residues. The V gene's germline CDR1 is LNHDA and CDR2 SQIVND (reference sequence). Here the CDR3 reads CASSPLQVNSYNEQFF. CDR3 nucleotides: TGTGCCAGTAGTCCCCTACAGGTAAACTCCTACAATGAGCAGTTCTTC.

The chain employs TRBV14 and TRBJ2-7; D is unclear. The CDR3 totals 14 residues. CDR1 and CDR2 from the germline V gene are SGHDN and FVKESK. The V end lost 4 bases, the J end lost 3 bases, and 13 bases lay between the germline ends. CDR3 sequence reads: CASSRSPYLYEQYF. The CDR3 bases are TGTGCCAGCAGCCGTTCCCCCTACCTCTACGAGCAGTACTTC.